This T cell receptor beta chain was identified during a study of CD8+CD57+ T cells in acquired aplastic anemia. Study-level background: Healthy-donor CD4+ cells averaged roughly 9.8 million reads.

The template for TCR beta VDJ and CDR3 sequence profiling was genomic DNA. TCRdb re-derived calls from the reads in MiXCR, one entry per CDR3 protein. The sample lists 400,000 to 450,000 distinct CDR3 sequences; roughly 68% were seen once. CDR1 is DFQATT, CDR2 SNEGSKA, per germline (reference sequence). The CDR3 runs 14 residues. Turning to this clonotype: Antigen: not known.

Broader study findings: Patient and control CD8+ Simpson's diversity was not significantly different. Researchers report that 25 to 30 CD8+ CDR3 sequences appeared in both patients and controls.

The sequencing input was sorted CD4+, CD8+, or CD8+CD57+ T cells (not recorded which) from PBMCs. This clonotype was sampled from a human donor in good health, serving as a control. The gene calls are TRBV20-1 and TRBJ2-5; D unresolved. The assigned J gene may be wrong: the sequence end matches TRBJ2-1 better. The chain's CDR3 is CSASVTETYNEQFF. The CDR3 nucleotides are TGCAGTGCTAGTGTGACTGAGACCTACAATGAGCAGTTCTTC.